The entry below gives a single TCR beta chain sequence along with its context. Its antigen remains unknown. Other DNA sequences of this sample code for an identical CDR3. The sample originates from a study of cytotoxic CD8 clonotypes in ibrutinib-treated CLL. The study's findings and limits: Contraction or stability on treatment was seen for public clonotypes, which were uncommon.

Generated by immunoSEQ multiplex PCR, the TCRdb table keeps only in-frame clones and is missing some. The sample carries 140,000 or so clones, roughly three quarters recorded once. Germline V gives CDR1 SNHLY, CDR2 FYNNEI. CDR3 length equals 13 residues. Between the trimmed V and J ends, which lost 6 bases and 0 bases, there was a span of 6 bases. The sequence was collected from a human donor with chronic lymphocytic leukemia. Source: PBMCs, taken after 12 months of ibrutinib treatment. The chain couples TRBV2 to TRBJ1-5; a weak D match, TRBD1 (5 bases). CDR3 residues: CASRGDSNQPQHF. The CDR3 DNA sequence: TGTGCCAGCAGGGGGGATAGCAATCAGCCCCAGCATTTT.